Given below is one T cell receptor (beta chain) in context. Its target is not known. Germline values: CDR1 SQVTM, CDR2 ANQGSEA. This CDR3 spans 12 amino acids. The germline V and J ends were trimmed by 2 bases and 2 bases, with 6 bases remaining between them. This sample was included in a study of CD8+ T cells in alopecia areata. Sequencing templates came from extracted RNA that was reverse transcribed into cDNA. The repertoire was sequenced with immunoSEQ multiplex PCR; TCRdb's copy has only in-frame clones and lacks some. Of roughly 120,000 clones in the sample, around 53% were seen once. Overall study findings and caveats: While patients received tofacitinib, many expanded lesional clones remained present in scalp and blood.

The treatment is: oral pan-JAK inhibitor, 5-10 mg twice daily. This specimen consisted of CD8+ T cells sorted from blood, obtained at week 24, from a patient treated with tofacitinib. The rearrangement uses TRBV29-1 and TRBJ1-2; no clear D. This receptor was taken from a human donor with alopecia areata. The CDR3 coding sequence is TGCAGCGTTGAAACCCCGAACTATGGCTACACCTTC. It encodes CSVETPNYGYTF.